This T cell receptor beta chain was captured by sequencing in a study of cytomegalovirus exposure and HLA in healthy donors. It was with 60 Vbeta and 13 Jbeta primers that the PCR ran. Data came from immunoSEQ multiplex PCR; TCRdb stores just in-frame clones and leaves some out. The table records some 130,000 clones, more than 75% of them present only once. As regards this clone: Distinct nucleotide sequences in the sample also encode this CDR3.

This TCR came from a man aged 25 to 40 in good health and CMV-seronegative. The sample taken for sequencing was PBMCs.

CDR3 DNA sequence: TGTGCCAGCAGTTTGTCCTTCTATGGCTACACCTTC. Amino acids: CASSLSFYGYTF. This rearrangement joins TRBV28 to TRBJ1-2; unclear D gene. This CDR3 spans 12 amino acids. The ends were cut back, 3 bases at V and 4 bases at J, with 6 bases in the middle. Germline V gene data show CDR1 as MDHEN and CDR2 as SYDVKM.